These T cell receptor beta chains were read from a single sample in a study of OX40 agonist ivuxolimab in advanced cancers. The repertoire was sequenced with immunoSEQ multiplex PCR; TCRdb's copy has only in-frame clones and lacks some. Of around 82,000 clones in the sample, 70% to 90% were seen once. Sequenced here: CD4+ or CD8+ T cells sorted from blood, sampled in a trial of the OX40 agonist ivuxolimab. The receptor set was obtained from an adult with an advanced solid tumor such as melanoma, head and neck, liver or kidney cancer. Each CDR3 is given with its conserved first and last residue. Fields, in order: D gene, V gene, J gene, clone size, CDR3 protein, CDR3 DNA. The D gene is left open where the match is weak. Part of the rows lack a size; the others show once, few, many or a class for expanded clones.

>NA|TRBV28|TRBJ2-6|NA
CASSVRLSGANVLTF
TGTGCCAGCAGCGTCCGTCTCTCTGGGGCCAACGTCCTGACTTTC
>TRBD2|TRBV9|TRBJ2-1|once
CASSALAGAYSEQFF
TGTGCCAGCAGCGCTCTAGCGGGGGCCTACAGTGAGCAGTTCTTC
>NA|TRBV18|TRBJ2-2|NA
CASSYGTPNTGELFF
TGTGCCAGCTCATACGGGACACCGAACACCGGGGAGCTGTTTTTT
>NA|TRBV30|TRBJ2-1|NA
CAWSVRQALGNEQFF
TGTGCCTGGAGTGTACGACAGGCTTTGGGTAATGAGCAGTTCTTC
>NA|TRBV7-2|TRBJ2-7|NA
CASSLRHRTYEQYF
TGTGCCAGCAGCTTAAGGCACCGCACCTACGAGCAGTACTTC
>TRBD2|TRBV20-1|TRBJ2-7|NA
CSARGDGEQYF
TGCAGTGCTCGGGGGGACGGCGAGCAGTACTTC
>NA|TRBV7-3|TRBJ2-1|NA
CASSNARTNNEQFF
TGTGCCAGCAGCAACGCCAGAACTAACAATGAGCAGTTCTTC
>TRBD2|TRBV28|TRBJ2-2|NA
CASRGGRANTGELFF
TGTGCCAGCCGGGGCGGGAGGGCAAACACCGGGGAGCTGTTTTTT
>NA|TRBV19|TRBJ2-1|once
CASSIVTQGPNEQFF
TGTGCCAGTAGTATAGTTACGCAGGGGCCCAATGAGCAGTTCTTC
>NA|TRBV30|TRBJ1-2|once
CASQSGGRRGYTF
TGTGCCTCTCAATCGGGGGGGCGGCGTGGCTACACCTTC
>NA|TRBV9|TRBJ1-4|NA
CASSSPMGGGEKLFF
TGTGCCAGCAGCTCCCCGATGGGGGGAGGTGAAAAACTGTTTTTT
>NA|TRBV5-5|TRBJ2-7|NA
CASSFGDGPYEQYF
TGTGCCAGCAGCTTTGGTGACGGGCCCTACGAGCAGTACTTC
>NA|TRBV29-1|TRBJ1-2|NA
CSVRDGGYTF
TGCAGCGTTAGGGACGGAGGCTACACCTTC
>NA|TRBV19|TRBJ2-2|NA
CASSPGAAPPVGELFF
TGTGCCAGCTCCCCCGGAGCAGCCCCGCCGGTGGGGGAGCTGTTTTTT
>NA|TRBV7-9|TRBJ2-2|NA
CASSLGISTGELFF
TGTGCCAGCAGCTTAGGCATAAGCACCGGGGAGCTGTTTTTT
>TRBD1|TRBV27|TRBJ1-5|NA
CASRPKLDRMVNQPQHF
TGTGCCAGCAGACCCAAGCTGGACAGGATGGTAAATCAGCCCCAGCATTTT
>NA|TRBV5-1|TRBJ2-3|once
CASRTNTDTQYF
TGCGCCAGCAGGACAAACACAGATACGCAGTATTTT